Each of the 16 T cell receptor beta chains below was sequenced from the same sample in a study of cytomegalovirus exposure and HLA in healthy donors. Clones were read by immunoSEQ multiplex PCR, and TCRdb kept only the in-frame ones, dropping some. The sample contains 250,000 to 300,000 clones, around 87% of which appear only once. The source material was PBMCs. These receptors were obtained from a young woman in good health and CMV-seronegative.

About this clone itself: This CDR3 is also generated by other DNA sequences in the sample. The CDR3 nucleotides read TGTGCCAGCAGCTTAGCGGGAGTCTATGGCTACACCTTC. Its translation is CASSLAGVYGYTF. The V call is TRBV7-9, the J call TRBJ1-2; D not certain. The CDR3 has 13 residues. Germline CDR1 reads SEHNR; CDR2 reads FQNEAQ (reference sequence). Between the trimmed V and J ends, which lost 0 bases and 4 bases, there was a span of 6 bases.

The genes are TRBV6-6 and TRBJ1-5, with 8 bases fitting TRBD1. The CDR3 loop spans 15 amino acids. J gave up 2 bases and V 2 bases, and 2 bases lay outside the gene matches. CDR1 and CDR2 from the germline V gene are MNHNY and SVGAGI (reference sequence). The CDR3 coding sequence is TGTGCCAGCAGTTACGCGGGACAGGGCAATCAGCCCCAGCATTTT. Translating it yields CASSYAGQGNQPQHF.

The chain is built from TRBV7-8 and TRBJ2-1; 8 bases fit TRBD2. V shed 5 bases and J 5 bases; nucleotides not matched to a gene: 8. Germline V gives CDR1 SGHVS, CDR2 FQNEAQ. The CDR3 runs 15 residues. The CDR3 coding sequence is TGTGCCAGCAGCGGCGGGGGGATTCGGGACAATGAGCAGTTCTTC. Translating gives CASSGGGIRDNEQFF.

The CDR3 loop is CASSAPGQGLAGELFF. CDR3 sequence (DNA): TGTGCCAGCAGCGCTCCGGGACAGGGACTCGCCGGGGAGCTGTTTTTT. The gene calls are TRBV9 and TRBJ2-2; 9 nucleotides agree with TRBD1. With 3 bases clipped from V and 6 bases from J, the junction kept 9 bases outside the gene matches. Germline V gene data show CDR1 as SGDLS and CDR2 as YYNGEE. This CDR3 contains 16 residues.

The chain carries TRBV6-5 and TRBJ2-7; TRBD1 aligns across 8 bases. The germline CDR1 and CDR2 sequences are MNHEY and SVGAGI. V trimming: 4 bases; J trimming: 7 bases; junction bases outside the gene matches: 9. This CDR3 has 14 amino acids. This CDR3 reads CASSSTTGGEEQYF. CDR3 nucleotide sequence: TGTGCCAGCAGTTCAACCACAGGGGGAGAGGAGCAGTACTTC.

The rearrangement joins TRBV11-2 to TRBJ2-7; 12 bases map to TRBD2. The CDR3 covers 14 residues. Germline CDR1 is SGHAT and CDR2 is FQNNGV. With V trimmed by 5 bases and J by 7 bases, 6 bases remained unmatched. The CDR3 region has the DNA TGTGCCAGCAGCCTATCGACTAGCGGGGGAGAGCAGTACTTC. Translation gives CASSLSTSGGEQYF.

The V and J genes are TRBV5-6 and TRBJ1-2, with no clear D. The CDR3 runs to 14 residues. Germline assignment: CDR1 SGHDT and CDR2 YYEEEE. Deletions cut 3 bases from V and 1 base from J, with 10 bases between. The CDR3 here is CASSSEVGNYGYTF. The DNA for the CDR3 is TGTGCCAGCAGCTCGGAGGTGGGTAACTATGGCTACACCTTC.

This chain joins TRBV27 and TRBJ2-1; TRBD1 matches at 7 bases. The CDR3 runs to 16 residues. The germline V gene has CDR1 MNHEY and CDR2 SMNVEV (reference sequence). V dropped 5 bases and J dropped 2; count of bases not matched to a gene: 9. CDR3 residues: CASSVGQESTYNEQFF. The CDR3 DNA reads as TGTGCCAGCAGTGTAGGACAGGAGAGTACCTACAATGAGCAGTTCTTC.

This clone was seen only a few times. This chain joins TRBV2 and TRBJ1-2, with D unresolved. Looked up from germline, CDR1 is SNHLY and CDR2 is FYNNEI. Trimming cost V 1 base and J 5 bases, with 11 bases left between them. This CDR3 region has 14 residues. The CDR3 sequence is CASSEGRNHYGYTF. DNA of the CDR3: TGTGCCAGCAGTGAAGGGCGGAACCATTATGGCTACACCTTC. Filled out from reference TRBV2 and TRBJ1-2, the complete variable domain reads EPEVTQTPSHQVTQMGQEVILRCVPISNHLYFYWYRQILGQKVEFLVSFYNNEISEKSEIFDDQFSVERPDGSNFTLKIRSTKLEDSAMYFCASSEGRNHYGYTFGSGTRLTVV.

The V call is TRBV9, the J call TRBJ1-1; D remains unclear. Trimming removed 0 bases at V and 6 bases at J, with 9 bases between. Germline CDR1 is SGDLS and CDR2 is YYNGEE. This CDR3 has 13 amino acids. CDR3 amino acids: CASSVAFQSEAFF. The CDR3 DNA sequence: TGTGCCAGCAGCGTAGCGTTTCAGTCTGAAGCTTTCTTT.

CDR3 protein: CASSPLGLAIGTGELFF. CDR3 sequence (DNA): TGTGCCAGCAGCCCACTTGGGCTAGCGATTGGAACCGGGGAGCTGTTTTTT. J is TRBJ2-2 and V is TRBV7-2, with a weak D call TRBD2 (6 bases). This CDR3 contains 17 residues. Germline V gives CDR1 SGHTA, CDR2 FQGNSA. The V gene lost 5 bases and the J gene lost 5 bases, with 21 bases spanning the gap.

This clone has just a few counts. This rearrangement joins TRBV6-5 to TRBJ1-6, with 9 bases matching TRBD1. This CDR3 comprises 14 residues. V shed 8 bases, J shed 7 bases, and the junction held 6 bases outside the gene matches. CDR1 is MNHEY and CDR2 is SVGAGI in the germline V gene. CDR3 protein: CASGRDRENSPLHF. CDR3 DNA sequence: TGTGCCAGCGGCCGGGACAGGGAAAATTCACCCCTCCACTTT.

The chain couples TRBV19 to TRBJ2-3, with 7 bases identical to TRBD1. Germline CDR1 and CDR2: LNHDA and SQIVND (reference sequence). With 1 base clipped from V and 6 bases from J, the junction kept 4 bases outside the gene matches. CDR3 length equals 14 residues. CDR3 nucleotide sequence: TGTGCCAGTAGTATAGCGAACAGGGGTGATACGCAGTATTTT. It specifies CASSIANRGDTQYF.

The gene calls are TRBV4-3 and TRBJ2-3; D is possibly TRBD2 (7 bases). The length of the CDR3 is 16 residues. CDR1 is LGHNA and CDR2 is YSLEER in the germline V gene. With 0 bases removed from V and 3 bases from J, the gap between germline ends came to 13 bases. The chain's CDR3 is CASSQEEGGITDTQYF. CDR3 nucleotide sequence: TGCGCCAGCAGCCAAGAAGAGGGGGGGATTACAGATACGCAGTATTTT.

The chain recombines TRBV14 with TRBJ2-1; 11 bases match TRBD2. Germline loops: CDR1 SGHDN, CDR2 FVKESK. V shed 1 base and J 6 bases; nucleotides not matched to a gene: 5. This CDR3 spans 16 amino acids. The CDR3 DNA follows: TGTGCCAGCAGCCAAGCCCCTAGCGGGGGGCTCAATGAGCAGTTCTTC. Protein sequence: CASSQAPSGGLNEQFF.

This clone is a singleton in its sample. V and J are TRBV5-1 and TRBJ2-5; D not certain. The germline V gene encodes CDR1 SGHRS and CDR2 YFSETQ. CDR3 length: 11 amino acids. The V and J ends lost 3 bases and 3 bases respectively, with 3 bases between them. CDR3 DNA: TGCGCCAGCAGCTCTAAAGAGACCCAGTACTTC. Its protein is CASSSKETQYF.